This T cell receptor (beta chain) was identified during a study of T and B cells in COVID-19 patients (TCRdb year 2020). The study in broad terms: Using TRB and IGH repertoire sequencing of peripheral blood, the study characterized adaptive immunity in COVID-19 patients who had active infection or had recovered. In the active-infection cohort, about 90% of the 20 patients had comorbidities linked to unfavorable COVID-19 outcome. A median age of approximately 32 years was recorded in the recovered cohort versus around 70 years in the active-infection cohort. An age-matched reference group of roughly 40 healthy donors negative for COVID-19 antibodies was used as the comparison for repertoire analyses. A couple of patients belonged to both the recovered and active cohorts because samples were available from active disease and after recovery. A recovered cohort included more than 15 patients who provided approximately 20 samples, and most of these patients had mild to moderate COVID-19 treated on an outpatient basis. Critical illness requiring mechanical ventilation or ECMO was present in about 55% of the roughly 20 patients in the active-infection cohort. The repository of TCR and BCR sequences included about 69 time points from more than 35 patients, and more than 7 million TCR sequences were analysed. As many as 9 follow-up blood samples were taken per patient, and some of the samples covered different disease stages within the same individual.

Data came from an Illumina MiSeq. Multiplex PCR with BIOMED2 TRB-A/B primer pools was used to amplify the TRB rearrangements. Two consecutive PCRs added Illumina-compatible adapters and 7-nucleotide sample barcodes to the amplicons. All library PCRs used Phusion HS II polymerase. Amplicons were gel-purified with the NucleoSpin Gel and PCR Clean-up kit, quantified on Qubit, and pooled at 3 to 4 nM. Before Illumina next-generation sequencing, the quality of the amplicon pool was assessed on an Agilent 2100 Bioanalyzer. The original methods were these. Annotation of TRB rearrangements was performed with MiXCR 3.0.8 using the default MiXCR reference library. Sequences with fewer than 2 reads and non-productive reads were filtered out, and every unique CDR3 nucleotide sequence was treated as a single clone. Clonality, diversity, richness and V-J gene usage were calculated in R 3.5.1. TCR clustering by CDR3 similarity used GLIPH2, with generation probabilities calculated by OLGA. Only GLIPH2 clusters with at least four unique TCR clonotypes present in at least three individuals were retained. TCRdb's own reprocessing of the public reads used fastp at Q25 and MiXCR and kept productive beta chains. Each CDR3 protein gets just one entry, which takes the most common genes and DNA from the rows behind it. The V and J calls and clone size are TCRdb's, not the authors'. The sample table contains over 10,000 distinct CDR3 sequences; only one count was recorded for 25% of them. The ten largest make up roughly 4% of the sample.

TRB repertoires were amplified from about 260-540 ng of genomic DNA extracted from blood. General study outcomes and caveats: During active COVID-19 the TRB repertoires were highly clonal, but at recovery diversity and richness rose above the levels seen in healthy donors. The cohort was considered too small for HLA contributions to COVID-19 susceptibility or severity to be assessed. It was stated that prospective validation of the reported TCR clusters was required before the clusters could be put to clinical use. Few blood samples were available from mildly ill patients while symptoms were present or from severe cases at early time points. In patients with COVID-19, the usage of TRBV/TRBJ genes was reported to be strongly skewed. Specific T cell subsets (CD4+/Treg/CD8+) and sorted SARS-CoV-2-responsive or tetramer+ T cells had not yet been sequenced, and these experiments were ongoing. A total of 2,000 to 3,000 exclusive TCR clusters, including 31 low-pGen clusters, were found in the recovered cohort.

The CDR3 has 15 amino acids, counting the end cysteine and phenylalanine. The DNA shown is the 45-base CDR3, in frame from base 1. For CDR1 and CDR2, the germline V gene (reference sequence) lists MNHNY and SVGAGI. At the junction V is shortened by 6 bases and J by 8 bases; bases outside the gene matches: 6. About this clonotype: Its binding antigen is unknown. The input lacks base qualities; no much larger clone sits a single base away.

The chain is assembled from TRBV6-6 and TRBJ1-6, and 11 junctional nucleotides match TRBD1. The sequencing sample was made of blood. The receptor was derived from a human donor who had recovered from COVID-19. The nucleotides are TGTGCCAGCAGCTCCGGGACAGGGGGGGATTCACCCCTCCACTTT. Translated, it gives CASSSGTGGDSPLHF.